Listed below are T cell receptor beta chains from one sample, sequenced in a study of PD-L1 blockade in urothelial cancer. Produced via immunoSEQ multiplex PCR; TCRdb's table is partial and in-frame only. The table lists approximately 93,000 clones, around 78% of them singletons. Source: PBMCs, taken around atezolizumab (anti-PD-L1) treatment. The source of these receptors is a man between 65 and 85 years old with urothelial cancer. CDR3s include the opening cysteine and the closing phenylalanine or tryptophan. D genes are given only for firm matches. Clone size is shown for a subset of rows, as once, few, many or a class of expanded clone.

>TRBJ1-3|TRBV5-1|-|-
TGCGCCAGCAGCTTGGATACGGTCTCTGGAAACACCATATATTTT
CASSLDTVSGNTIYF
>TRBJ1-1|TRBV6-6|-|-
TGTGCCAGCAGTTACCCCGAAGCAGGGGACAACACTGAAGCTTTCTTT
CASSYPEAGDNTEAFF
>TRBJ2-1|TRBV19|-|TRBD2
TGTGCCAGTAGTGCCAGCGGGAGCCTATTCAATGAGCAGTTCTTC
CASSASGSLFNEQFF
>TRBJ2-3|TRBV6-4|-|TRBD2
TGTGCCAGCAGTGCTCTAGCGGGAGTACCAGATACGCAGTATTTT
CASSALAGVPDTQYF
>TRBJ2-1|TRBV7-9|-|TRBD2
TGTGCCAGCAGCATTAGCGGGGGGGGATATGAGCAGTTCTTC
CASSISGGGYEQFF
>TRBJ2-7|TRBV7-2|-|TRBD1
TGTGCCAGCAGCTTAGGACAGGGGGTTAGGTACGAGCAGTACTTC
CASSLGQGVRYEQYF
>TRBJ1-4|TRBV6-5|-|-
TGTGCCAGCACGGGACATTTTTCAACTAATGAAAAACTGTTTTTT
CASTGHFSTNEKLFF
>TRBJ2-5|TRBV21-1|-|-
TGTGCCAGCAGCACTATGGAAAGGGGGACTAGCGGGTACCGGGGAGAGACCCAGTACTTC
CASSTMERGTSGYRGETQYF
>TRBJ2-3|TRBV5-5|-|-
TGTGCCAGCAGCTTGGGGCTAGCGATAGATACGCAGTATTTT
CASSLGLAIDTQYF
>TRBJ2-2|TRBV7-2|-|TRBD2
TGTGCCAGCAGCTTCAGCGGGGGGGTGGGGGAGCTGTTTTTT
CASSFSGGVGELFF
>TRBJ1-5|TRBV19|-|TRBD1
TGTGCCAGTAGCACAGGGGCAAGCTTTCAGCCCCAGCATTTT
CASSTGASFQPQHF
>TRBJ1-3|TRBV5-1|-|TRBD1
TGCGCCAGCAGCCCCGGGACAGGACATGGAAACACCATATATTTT
CASSPGTGHGNTIYF
>TRBJ2-3|TRBV11-2|once|TRBD1
TGTGCCAGCAGCCTGGGTGGACGGGACAGGGGTACGCAGTATTTT
CASSLGGRDRGTQYF
>TRBJ2-7|TRBV6-6|once|-
TGTGCCAGCAGTTACAGGTCCCCCGGAGTAGACGAGCAGTACTTC
CASSYRSPGVDEQYF
>TRBJ2-5|TRBV4-3|-|-
TGCGCCAGCAGCCAAACTCATGTCCAAGAGACCCAGTACTTC
CASSQTHVQETQYF
>TRBJ1-6|TRBV5-5|-|TRBD1
TGTGCCAGCAGCTTGGGGACAGGGGTACGTAATTCACCCCTCCACTTT
CASSLGTGVRNSPLHF
>TRBJ1-5|TRBV11-2|-|-
TGTGCCAGCAGCTTAAGTAACCAAATAAAGGAGTATAGCAATCAGCCCCAGCATTTT
CASSLSNQIKEYSNQPQHF
>TRBJ1-5|TRBV2|many|-
TGTGCCAGCTCAACTCTTAGCAATCAGCCCCAGCATTTT
CASSTLSNQPQHF
>TRBJ1-4|TRBV5-1|-|-
TGCGCCAGCAGCTTGCAGGCTTCAGCCTCTAATGAAAAACTGTTTTTT
CASSLQASASNEKLFF
>TRBJ2-3|TRBV4-2|-|TRBD2
TGTGCCAGCAGTCCTAGCGGGGGGAGCACAGATACGCAGTATTTT
CASSPSGGSTDTQYF
>TRBJ2-5|TRBV6-1|-|TRBD2
TGTGCCAGCAGTGACAGACTAGCGGGGGGCCGGGAAACCCAGTACTTC
CASSDRLAGGRETQYF
>TRBJ2-4|TRBV19|-|TRBD2
TGTGCCAGTAGTCCGGCGGGGGAGAACATTCAGTACTTC
CASSPAGENIQYF
>TRBJ2-2|TRBV18|-|-
TGTGCCAGCTCACCACCCAGCAGGGCGAACACCGGGGAGCTGTTTTTT
CASSPPSRANTGELFF
>TRBJ2-5|TRBV7-2|-|TRBD2
TGTGCCAGCAGCTTAGCCACTAGCGGGAGTAGGAAGACCCAGTACTTC
CASSLATSGSRKTQYF
>TRBJ2-3|TRBV2|-|TRBD2
TGTGCCAGCAGTGCGGCTAGCGGGAGGGCAGATACGCAGTATTTT
CASSAASGRADTQYF
>TRBJ1-3|TRBV15|few|-
TGTGCCACCAGCAGAGATCACGTGGGCGGGGACACCATATATTTT
CATSRDHVGGDTIYF
>TRBJ1-5|TRBV5-1|-|TRBD1
TGCGCCAGCAGCTTACGACAGGGTGATCAGCCCCAGCATTTT
CASSLRQGDQPQHF
>TRBJ2-5|TRBV5-1|-|TRBD2
TGCGCCAGCAGCTTGGGACTAGCGGGGGGGCGAGAGACCCAGTACTTC
CASSLGLAGGRETQYF
>TRBJ2-7|TRBV6-6|-|TRBD1
TGTGCCAGCAGTTACCCCGGGACAGCCTACGAGCAGTACTTC
CASSYPGTAYEQYF
>TRBJ2-4|TRBV4-1|-|-
TGCGCCAGCAGCCAAGATTTTCTAGCCAAAAACATTCAGTACTTC
CASSQDFLAKNIQYF
>TRBJ2-7|TRBV6-1|-|TRBD2
TGTGCCAGCAGTGCCCGGGAGGGGACACTTCACTACGAGCAGTACTTC
CASSAREGTLHYEQYF
>TRBJ1-3|TRBV4-3|-|TRBD1
TGCGCCAGCAGCCTGAATCGACAGGGGACCGGAAACACCATATATTTT
CASSLNRQGTGNTIYF
>TRBJ1-2|TRBV4-3|-|TRBD1
TGCGCCAGCAGCCAAGATTCCGGGACAGGGGGCACCTACTTC
CASSQDSGTGGTYF
>TRBJ2-7|TRBV5-5|once|TRBD1
TGTGCCAGCAGCCTGGGACAGGGGGGACGAACCATCTCCTACGAGCAGTACTTC
CASSLGQGGRTISYEQYF
>TRBJ1-1|TRBV19|-|-
TGTGCCACCAAAAGGACGGGGGGCGGAAGTTTGAACACTGAAGCTTTCTTT
CATKRTGGGSLNTEAFF
>TRBJ2-1|TRBV21-1|-|-
TGTGCCAGCAGCAAGAAGACGGGGATGGCCTACTCCTACAATGAGCAGTTCTTC
CASSKKTGMAYSYNEQFF
>TRBJ2-6|TRBV5-6|once|TRBD2
TGTGCCAGCAGCTTTGAACTAGCGGGGGGGCGGGCCAACGTCCTGACTTTC
CASSFELAGGRANVLTF
>TRBJ2-7|TRBV27|-|-
TGTGCCAGCAGTTTATCGTGGCGGGGCTACGAGCAGTACTTC
CASSLSWRGYEQYF
>TRBJ2-1|TRBV15|-|TRBD2
TGTGCCACCAGCAGAGCAACAACTAGCGGGAACTACAATGAGCAGTTCTTC
CATSRATTSGNYNEQFF
>TRBJ1-1|TRBV5-1|few|-
TGCGCCAGCAGCCCCCAGTTTCGTCAGAACACTGAAGCTTTCTTT
CASSPQFRQNTEAFF
>TRBJ2-7|TRBV7-2|-|-
TGTGCCAGCAGCTTAGCTATTTTACAGACAAACCTCGAGCAGTACTTC
CASSLAILQTNLEQYF
>TRBJ2-5|TRBV19|-|-
TGTGCCAGTAGTACCAGGGCCCCCTTCCAAGAGACCCAGTACTTC
CASSTRAPFQETQYF
>TRBJ1-1|TRBV5-4|-|TRBD1
TGTGCCAGCAGCTCCGGGACAGGGGCTGAAGCTTTCTTT
CASSSGTGAEAFF
>TRBJ2-1|TRBV2|-|-
TGTGCCAGCAGTGATGGAGGGGACAGCTACAATGAGCAGTTCTTC
CASSDGGDSYNEQFF
>TRBJ2-2|TRBV6-4|-|-
TGTGCCAGCAGTCCGACTAGGTTGAACACCGGGGAGCTGTTTTTT
CASSPTRLNTGELFF
>TRBJ2-6|TRBV28|-|-
TGTGCCAGCAGTTCTAGTGGGGCCAACGTCCTGACTTTC
CASSSSGANVLTF
>TRBJ2-7|TRBV6-5|-|-
TGTGCCAGCAGTCGTACTAGTTACGAGCAGTACTTC
CASSRTSYEQYF
>TRBJ2-3|TRBV7-2|-|TRBD2
TGTGCCAGCAGCACACAAGCGGGGGGGGGCACAGATACGCAGTATTTT
CASSTQAGGGTDTQYF
>TRBJ2-7|TRBV21-1|-|-
TGTGCCAGCAGCAAAGGGACAGGGCTCAGCGAGCAGTACTTC
CASSKGTGLSEQYF
>TRBJ1-2|TRBV5-1|-|TRBD1
TGCGCCAGCAGCTTGCGGGACAGGGGCTATGGCTACACCTTC
CASSLRDRGYGYTF
>TRBJ2-1|TRBV6-1|-|TRBD1
TGTGCCAGCAGTGAGCGGAGACAGGGGGCGCGGAATGAGCAGTTCTTC
CASSERRQGARNEQFF
>TRBJ2-3|TRBV9|-|TRBD2
TGTGCCAGCAGCGTAGCCAGCGGGGCGGTAGATACGCAGTATTTT
CASSVASGAVDTQYF
>TRBJ2-3|TRBV7-9|-|TRBD2
TGTGCCAGCAGCCCTGGACTAGCGGGGGGGATAGATACGCAGTATTTT
CASSPGLAGGIDTQYF
>TRBJ1-2|TRBV6-1|-|-
TGTGCCAGCAGCGGGACTTCTAACTATGGCTACACCTTC
CASSGTSNYGYTF
>TRBJ1-1|TRBV6-1|-|TRBD1
TGTGCCAGCAGTGAATGGGCAGGGGGCACTGAAGCTTTCTTT
CASSEWAGGTEAFF
>TRBJ2-1|TRBV15|few|-
TGTGCCACCAGCGGCCAAGAAACCTCCTCCTACAATGAGCAGTTCTTC
CATSGQETSSYNEQFF
>TRBJ1-3|TRBV6-1|-|-
TGTGCCAGCAGTCACTTACTGAGCTCTGGAAACACCATATATTTT
CASSHLLSSGNTIYF
>TRBJ2-7|TRBV19|-|-
TGTGCCAGTAGTATTGGACAGAGCTACGAGCAGTACTTC
CASSIGQSYEQYF
>TRBJ2-7|TRBV6-1|-|-
TGTGCCAGCAGTGATACCGGGATAGCTGGCGAGCAGTACTTC
CASSDTGIAGEQYF
>TRBJ1-3|TRBV19|-|-
TGTGCCAGTAGTATAGGGGGCGCTTCTGGAAACACCATATATTTT
CASSIGGASGNTIYF